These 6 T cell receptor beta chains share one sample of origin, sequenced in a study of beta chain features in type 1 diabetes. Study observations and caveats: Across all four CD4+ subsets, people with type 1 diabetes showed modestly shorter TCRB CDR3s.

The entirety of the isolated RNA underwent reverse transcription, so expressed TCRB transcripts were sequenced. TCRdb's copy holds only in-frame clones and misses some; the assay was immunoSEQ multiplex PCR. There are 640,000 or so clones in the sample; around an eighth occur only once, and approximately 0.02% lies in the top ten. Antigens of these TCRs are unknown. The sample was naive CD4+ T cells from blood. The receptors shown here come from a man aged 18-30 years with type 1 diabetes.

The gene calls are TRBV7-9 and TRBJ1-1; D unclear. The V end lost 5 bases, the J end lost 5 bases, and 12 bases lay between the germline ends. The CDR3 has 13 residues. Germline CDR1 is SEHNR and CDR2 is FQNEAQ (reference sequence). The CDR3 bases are TGTGCCAGCAGCCTCCCCCCGGGGACTGAAGCTTTCTTT. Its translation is CASSLPPGTEAFF.

CDR3 nucleotides: TGCGCCTCCGGGGCTAGCACAGATACGCAGTATTTT. It translates to CASGASTDTQYF. The gene calls are TRBV10-1 and TRBJ2-3; possibly TRBD1 or TRBD2 for D (5 bases each). The CDR3 spans 12 residues. CDR1 and CDR2 from the germline V gene are WNHNN and SYGVQD (reference sequence). V was pared by 11 bases and J by 0 bases, with 9 bases between.

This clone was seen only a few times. The CDR3 reads CASSSDRRSYEQYF. CDR3 DNA: TGTGCCAGCAGTTCGGACAGGCGTTCCTACGAGCAGTACTTC. The genes are TRBV28 and TRBJ2-7; the match to TRBD1 covers 7 bases. Germline V gene data show CDR1 as MDHEN and CDR2 as SYDVKM. The CDR3 has 14 amino acids. V gave up 4 bases and J gave up 1 base; unmatched junction bases: 4. Based on the CDR3 plus reference TRBV28 and TRBJ2-7, the full variable domain is DVKVTQSSRYLVKRTGEKVFLECVQDMDHENMFWYRQDPGLGLRLIYFSYDVKMKEKGDIPEGYSVSREKKERFSLILESASTNQTSMYLCASSSDRRSYEQYFGPGTRLTVT.

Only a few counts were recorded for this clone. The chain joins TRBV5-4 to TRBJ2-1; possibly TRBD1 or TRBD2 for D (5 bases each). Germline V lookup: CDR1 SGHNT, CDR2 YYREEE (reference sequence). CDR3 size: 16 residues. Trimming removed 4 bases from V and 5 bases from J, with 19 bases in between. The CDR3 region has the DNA TGTGCCAGCAGCACCCGAGCAGGGATGGGACACAATGAGCAGTTCTTC. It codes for CASSTRAGMGHNEQFF.

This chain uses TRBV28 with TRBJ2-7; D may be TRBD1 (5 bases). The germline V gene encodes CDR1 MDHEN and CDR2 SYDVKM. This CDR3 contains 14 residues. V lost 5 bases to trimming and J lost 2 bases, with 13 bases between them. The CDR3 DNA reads TGTGCCAGCAGTACGAGGACACCTCCCTACGAGCAGTACTTC. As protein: CASSTRTPPYEQYF.

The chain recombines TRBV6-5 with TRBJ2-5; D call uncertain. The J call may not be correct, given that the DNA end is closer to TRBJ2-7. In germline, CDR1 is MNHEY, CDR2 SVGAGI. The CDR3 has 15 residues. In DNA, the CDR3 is TGTGCCAGCAGTTACGCCGCTGACCCCAGCTACGAGCAGTACTTC. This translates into CASSYAADPSYEQYF.